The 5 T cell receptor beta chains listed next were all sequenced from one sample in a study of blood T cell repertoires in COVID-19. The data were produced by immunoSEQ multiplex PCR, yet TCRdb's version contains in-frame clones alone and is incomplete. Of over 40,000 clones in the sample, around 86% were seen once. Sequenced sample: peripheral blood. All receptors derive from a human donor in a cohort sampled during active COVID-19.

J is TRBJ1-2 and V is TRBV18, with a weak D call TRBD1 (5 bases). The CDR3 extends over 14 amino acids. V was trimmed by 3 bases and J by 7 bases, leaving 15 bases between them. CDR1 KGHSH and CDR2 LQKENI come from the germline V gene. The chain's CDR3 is CASSPDAGGVGYTF. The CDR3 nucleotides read TGTGCCAGCTCACCTGACGCGGGAGGGGTTGGCTACACCTTC.

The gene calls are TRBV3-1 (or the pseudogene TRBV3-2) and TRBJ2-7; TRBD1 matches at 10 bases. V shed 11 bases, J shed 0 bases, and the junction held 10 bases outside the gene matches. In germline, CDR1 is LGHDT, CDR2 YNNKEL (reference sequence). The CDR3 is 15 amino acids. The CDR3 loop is CACGRTGGGSYEQYF. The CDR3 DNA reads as TGTGCCTGCGGCAGGACAGGGGGAGGCTCCTACGAGCAGTACTTC.

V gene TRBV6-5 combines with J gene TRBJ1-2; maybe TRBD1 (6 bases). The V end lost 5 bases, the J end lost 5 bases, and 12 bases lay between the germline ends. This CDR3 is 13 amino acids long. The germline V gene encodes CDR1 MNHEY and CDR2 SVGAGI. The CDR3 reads CASSITGNYGYTF. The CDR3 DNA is TGTGCCAGCAGTATAACAGGGAATTATGGCTACACCTTC.

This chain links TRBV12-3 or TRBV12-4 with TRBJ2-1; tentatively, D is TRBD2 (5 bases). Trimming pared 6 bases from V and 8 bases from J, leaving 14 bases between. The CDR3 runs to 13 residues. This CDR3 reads CASSPPHGDEQFF. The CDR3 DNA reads TGTGCCAGCAGCCCCCCCCACGGGGATGAGCAGTTCTTC.

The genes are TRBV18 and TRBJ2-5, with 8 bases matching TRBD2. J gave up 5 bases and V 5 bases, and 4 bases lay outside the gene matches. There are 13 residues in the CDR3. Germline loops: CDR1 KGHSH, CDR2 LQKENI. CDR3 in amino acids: CASSAGGRETQYF. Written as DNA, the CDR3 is TGTGCCAGCTCAGCGGGGGGCAGGGAGACCCAGTACTTC.